This T cell receptor (beta chain) stems from a study of CD8+ T cells in alopecia areata. Broader study findings: Alphabeta T cells residing in normal skin are also sequenced in scalp samples.

Treatment described: oral pan-JAK inhibitor, 5-10 mg twice daily. Details on this clone: The antigen is unknown.

In germline, CDR1 is MNHEY, CDR2 SMNVEV (reference sequence). The J segment lost 2 bases and the V segment lost 5 bases, leaving 7 bases of the junction unmatched. The CDR3 totals 15 residues. After isolation, RNA underwent reverse transcription to generate cDNA as the sequencing template. Sequenced by immunoSEQ multiplex PCR; TCRdb stores in-frame clones only, minus some. The table has about 180,000 clones, 58% seen once. The sample consisted of CD4+ T cells sorted from blood, taken between weeks 55 and 65, from a patient treated with tofacitinib. The clonotype originates from a human donor with alopecia areata. The chain carries TRBV27 and TRBJ2-3, with 7 positions matching TRBD2. In DNA, the CDR3 is TGTGCCAGCAGTCCCTGGGGAGGGAACACAGATACGCAGTATTTT. Residues: CASSPWGGNTDTQYF.